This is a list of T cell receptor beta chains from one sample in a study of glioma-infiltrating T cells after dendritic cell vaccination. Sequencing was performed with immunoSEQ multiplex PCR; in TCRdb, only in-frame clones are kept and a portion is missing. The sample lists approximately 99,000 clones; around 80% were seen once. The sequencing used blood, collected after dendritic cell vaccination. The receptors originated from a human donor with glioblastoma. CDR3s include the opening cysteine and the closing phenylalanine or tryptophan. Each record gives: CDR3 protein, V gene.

CSVDGTTAYTQYF,TRBV29-1
CASSWDRVNTEAFF,TRBV5-1
CASSPGTGDYNEQFF,TRBV4-2
CASSQDPTVGLAGGSSYNEQFF,TRBV4-2
CASSDWQEAFF,TRBV6-1
CASSVGSGGAYEQYF,TRBV9
CASTIGAQFNEKLFF,TRBV2
CASSIVVGSSYNEQFF,TRBV19
CASNLAGTDFSSGNTIYF,TRBV19
CASSLDNNQPQHF,TRBV7-9
CASSFWQGYQPQHF,TRBV5-6
CASSPGLAGGLNEQYF,TRBV5-6
CASRTFNEQFF,TRBV2
CASSLGGRYGYTF,TRBV5-8
CASSPRDRGLLRETQYF,TRBV18
CATSPPGTGYVHTEAFF,TRBV15
CASSAGTSQQETQYF,TRBV9
CASSLARGRAIDTQYF,TRBV5-1
CASSLVQGGYTF,TRBV13
CASSIGQGAVQPQHF,TRBV19
CAISGLGVYEQYF,TRBV10-3
CASSGVTSEQFF,TRBV2
CASSGFQGGIFF,TRBV25-1
CASGTANTEAFF,TRBV6-5
CASSSTGSREQYF,TRBV5-1
CASSFSRDNEQFF,TRBV11-2
CASSIAPTGENNQPQHF,TRBV19
CASIPTGQPGNTIYF,TRBV7-9
CASSLRHRTGELFF,TRBV27
CASSFQGENTEAFF,TRBV5-1
CASSKQGKGDGNTEAFF,TRBV5-1
CSGGADEQYF,TRBV20-1
CASSQAGRYSNQPQHF,TRBV5-6
CASSPAGYEQYF,TRBV28
CASSFWLRGRGQETQYF,TRBV5-8
CASSPELAGYWQETQYF,TRBV4-2
CASSYSRRLHSGNTIYF,TRBV6-8
CASSGGGGGKPVNTEAFF,TRBV9
CSVAGQGAIGYTF,TRBV29-1
CASSHGSYNEQFF,TRBV4-1
CASSLVGVPPGGDTQYF,TRBV5-4
CASSSQGPQETQYF,TRBV5-4
CASTIQSNQPQHF,TRBV28
CASSATGTGSPLNTEAFF,TRBV9
CASSERQGTYGYTF,TRBV7-9
CASSPDVSGTGSSEQYF,TRBV7-6
CASSSYRLAGGEQYF,TRBV7-9
CASSLPGQGDGEQYF,TRBV6-5
CASSLGTAYEQYF,TRBV2
CASSPWEGTYGYTF,TRBV9
CASSQGHRGLFRYTF,TRBV14
CASSARTGSYTDTQYF,TRBV7-3
CASYPQGTPTDTQYF,TRBV28
CASHDRARNEAFF,TRBV10-2
CASSQTGSPNYYEQYF,TRBV5-1
CAWRWTDPRGRAYEQYF,TRBV30
CASSPPRASGNYEQYF,TRBV9
CASSPPGLGVYEQFF,TRBV18
CASNLGGTGELFF,TRBV6-6